This T cell receptor beta chain stems from a study of T-cell reconstitution after alpha-beta-depleted transplantation in children. Germline-derived CDR1 and CDR2 are SGHRS and YFSETQ. The ends lost 5 bases at V and 0 bases at J; junction bases unmatched: 7. The length of the CDR3 is 15 residues. In its sample, this clonotype was seen a few times. Researchers prepared the TCRbeta library using unique molecular identifiers, the study reports. TCRdb passed the PCR reads through MiXCR, listing each CDR3 protein once. The profile shows 450,000 to 600,000 distinct CDR3 sequences, around 16% of them singletons.

The chain recombines TRBV5-1 with TRBJ1-2; 7 nucleotides match TRBD1. This clonotype was obtained from a human donor who donated a stem cell graft to a child with acute lymphoblastic leukemia. Sequences were derived from PBMCs from the stem cell graft donor, sampled from the stem cell graft. In nucleotides, the CDR3 is TGCGCCAGCAGGCTAGCACAGGGGTCTAACTATGGCTACACCTTC. Translating gives CASRLAQGSNYGYTF.